The rows below give T cell receptor beta chains drawn from one sample of a study of PD-1 blockade in classical Hodgkin lymphoma. Assay: immunoSEQ multiplex PCR; the TCRdb copy retains only in-frame clones and omits some. The sample yields 9,500 to 14,000 clones, approximately 84% seen once. The sequencing here drew on CD8+ T cells from blood, taken before the fourth cycle of nivolumab. These receptors were obtained from a human donor with classical Hodgkin lymphoma. The donor label of this sample is uncertain. The CDR3 runs from the conserved cysteine through the conserved F or W. The D gene is left open where the match is weak. Rows may omit the clone size; those that give it use once, few, many or a size class.

V	size	J	D	DNA	CDR3
TRBV7-6	-	TRBJ2-1	-	TGTGCCAGCAGCTTAGCGGGAGAAGCCTACAATGAGCAGTTCTTC	CASSLAGEAYNEQFF
TRBV27	-	TRBJ2-1	-	TGTGCCAGCAGTTTTTATGGTGGGAGCGATGAGCAGTTCTTC	CASSFYGGSDEQFF
TRBV6-5	-	TRBJ1-1	-	TGTGCCAGCTTTAAGGGGTCGACTGAAGCTTTCTTT	CASFKGSTEAFF
TRBV27	-	TRBJ2-7	-	TGTGCCAGCAGTTTTCAGTTGACCGACTACGAGCAGTACTTC	CASSFQLTDYEQYF
TRBV19	-	TRBJ1-2	TRBD1	TGTGCCAGTAGTACCCCCGGACAGGCCACCTATGGCTACACCTTC	CASSTPGQATYGYTF
TRBV19	-	TRBJ2-7	-	TGTGCCAGTAGTATGGACGGCACCTACGAGCAGTACTTC	CASSMDGTYEQYF
TRBV7-9	-	TRBJ2-1	-	TGTGCCAGCAGCTCACAGGGGGGGACGTACAATGAGCAGTTCTTC	CASSSQGGTYNEQFF
TRBV30	-	TRBJ1-3	-	TGTGCCTGGAATGCAGGCTACTCTGGAAACACCATATATTTT	CAWNAGYSGNTIYF
TRBV4-1	-	TRBJ1-1	-	TGCGCCAGCAGCCCGGGGGAGGTTATGAACACTGAAGCTTTCTTT	CASSPGEVMNTEAFF
TRBV5-1	-	TRBJ2-5	TRBD1	TGCGCCAGCAGCTGGACCCAGGGGGTTCAAGAGACCCAGTACTTC	CASSWTQGVQETQYF
TRBV30	-	TRBJ2-7	TRBD1	TGTGCCTGGAGTGTACCCGCACAGGGGGCCTACGAGCAGTACTTC	CAWSVPAQGAYEQYF
TRBV4-2	-	TRBJ2-3	TRBD2	TGTGCCAGCAGCCAGAAAGAGACTAGCGGGGACACAGATACGCAGTATTTT	CASSQKETSGDTDTQYF
TRBV11-3	-	TRBJ2-7	TRBD1	TGTGCCAGCAGCCGGACAGGGTCGGACGAGCAGTACTTC	CASSRTGSDEQYF
TRBV15	-	TRBJ2-7	-	TGTGCCACCAGGGATATAGCGGAATCCGACTACGAGCAGTACTTC	CATRDIAESDYEQYF
TRBV4-2	-	TRBJ2-5	TRBD1	TGTGCCAGCAGCCTCGGACAGGGAATGGGGGAGACCCAGTACTTC	CASSLGQGMGETQYF
TRBV11-3	once	TRBJ1-1	-	TGTGCCAGCAGCCTCGGAGAGAGGGGCCAGAACACTGAAGCTTTCTTT	CASSLGERGQNTEAFF
TRBV19	-	TRBJ1-5	-	TGTGCCACCTCAGGGCTTGGCGATCAGCCCCAGCATTTT	CATSGLGDQPQHF
TRBV7-9	-	TRBJ2-6	-	TGTGCCAGCAGCTTAGTGGGAGCTGGGGCCAACGTCCTGACTTTC	CASSLVGAGANVLTF
TRBV5-6	few	TRBJ1-1	TRBD1	TGTGCCAGCAGCGGCGCTGAGACAGGGTGGGACACTGAAGCTTTCTTT	CASSGAETGWDTEAFF
TRBV7-6	-	TRBJ1-1	-	TGTGCCAGCAGCTTGCCTTATGGGGGCTGGAGACGGAACACTGAAGCTTTCTTT	CASSLPYGGWRRNTEAFF
TRBV4-1	-	TRBJ1-3	-	TGCGCCAGCAGCCGGGGGCCTGGAAACACCATATATTTT	CASSRGPGNTIYF
TRBV18	-	TRBJ2-5	-	TGTGCCAGCTCACCACGTAGGGATGAGACCCAGTACTTC	CASSPRRDETQYF
TRBV19	-	TRBJ2-6	-	TGTGCCAGTAGTATTGGCGACTCTGGGGCCAACGTCCTGACTTTC	CASSIGDSGANVLTF
TRBV29-1	-	TRBJ2-3	TRBD2	TGCAGCGTTCGACTAGCGGGAGTGGCAGATACGCAGTATTTT	CSVRLAGVADTQYF
TRBV19	-	TRBJ1-2	TRBD1	TGTGCCAGTAGTTCGCCGGTGGGACAGGGGGCTCGCTACACCTTC	CASSSPVGQGARYTF
TRBV2	-	TRBJ1-2	-	TGTGCCAGCAGTGAAGCGCGGCAGAAAGTTTATGGCTACACCTTC	CASSEARQKVYGYTF
TRBV19	-	TRBJ1-1	-	TGTGCCAGTACCCGCGGGACCGCTGAAGCTTTCTTT	CASTRGTAEAFF
TRBV7-3	-	TRBJ2-1	TRBD1	TGTGCCAGCAGCTTAAGGGACAGGGGGCAGGTACTAGCGGGGAAGGGCTCCTACAATGAGCAGTTCTTC	CASSLRDRGQVLAGKGSYNEQFF
TRBV7-9	-	TRBJ2-7	TRBD1	TGTGCCAGCAGCCATCCGGGACAGTATTCCTACGAGCAGTACTTC	CASSHPGQYSYEQYF
TRBV19	-	TRBJ1-5	TRBD1	TGTGCCAGTAGTATGACAGGGCCCAATCAGCCCCAGCATTTT	CASSMTGPNQPQHF
TRBV4-3	-	TRBJ2-2	TRBD2	TGCGCCAGCAGCCAAGGACTAGCGGGAGGGCGGGAGCTGTTTTTT	CASSQGLAGGRELFF
TRBV6-1	-	TRBJ1-1	-	TGTGCCAGCAGTAACAAGGTAGAGGCTGAAGCTTTCTTT	CASSNKVEAEAFF
TRBV19	-	TRBJ2-1	-	TGTGCCAGTAGTCGGACTGAAGTGAATGAGCAGTTCTTC	CASSRTEVNEQFF
TRBV11-2	once	TRBJ2-1	-	TGTGCCAGCAGCTTAGTATCTGACGATGAGCAGTTCTTC	CASSLVSDDEQFF
TRBV9	-	TRBJ1-2	TRBD1	TGTGCCAGCAGCGTCCTCGAACGGGACAGGGGATGGGGCTACACCTTC	CASSVLERDRGWGYTF
TRBV9	-	TRBJ2-1	-	TGTGCCAGCAGTACGTTCGGTAGAAGCTCCTACAATGAGCAGTTCTTC	CASSTFGRSSYNEQFF
TRBV6-1	-	TRBJ2-7	TRBD1	TGTGCCAGCAGCCGGGACAGAACCTACGAGCAGTACTTC	CASSRDRTYEQYF
TRBV6-1	once	TRBJ1-5	-	TGTGCCAGCAGTGAAAAGTCCGGACGCCCTATCGCGGGTCGCAATCAGCCCCAGCATTTT	CASSEKSGRPIAGRNQPQHF
TRBV20-1	-	TRBJ2-3	-	TGCAGTGCTAGAGATCAAGGAGCGCAGTATTTT	CSARDQGAQYF
TRBV18	few	TRBJ2-5	-	TGTGCCAGCTCACTTGGGGGAACAGGGAAGGAGACCCAGTACTTC	CASSLGGTGKETQYF
TRBV5-4	-	TRBJ2-7	TRBD2	TGTGCCAGCAGCTTGATTCGGCTAGCGGGAGGGCCTTACGAGCAGTACTTC	CASSLIRLAGGPYEQYF